This T cell receptor (beta chain) emerged from a study of shared clonotypes between healthy human individuals (dated by TCRdb to the early 2020s). Some background on the complete study: The cohort comprised a couple of women and a few men aged 18 to 49 years. For each donor, CD4 naive and CD4 memory were each run on three plates, CD8 naive on two plates, and CD8 memory on one plate. To estimate repertoire size and how much clonotype sharing occurs between individuals, the study deeply sequenced the blood TCR repertoires of about five healthy adults. To increase sequencing depth and limit assay-specific biases, TCR repertoire library preparation and sequencing were carried out by different laboratories using diverse techniques. Leukapheresis yielded between about 0.94 and 8.9 billion PBMCs per donor. The paper's findings and limits, for the study overall: Compared with non-shared clonotypes, clonotypes shared by all four sorted-subset donors had higher generation probabilities. Based on pairwise subsampling, the degree of clonotype sharing among donors was expected to be affected by sequencing depth. Larger estimated clonotype richness was generally found for naive subsets than for memory subsets. Because the study included a small number of donors, the genetic and exposure-history diversity represented was limited. Only blood was sampled, and tissue TCR repertoires likely differ from those in blood. Even with the large sequencing depth, rarefaction of the sorted-subset datasets indicated that sequencing was incomplete. About 5% of naive CD4, 3% to 3.5% of naive CD8, approximately 2% of memory CD4, and 0.4% of memory CD8 clonotypes were shared across a few donors.

CD8 naive samples consisted of CD45RO-negative cells that were positively selected for CCR7, yielding a CD45RA+CCR7+ population without TemRA cells. Donors were healthy HIV-negative adults with no recently reported acute infections or vaccinations. Only Caucasian adults living in Nashville, Tennessee, USA were represented among the donors. Blood was obtained by leukapheresis, after which PBMCs were separated by Ficoll-Histopaque density gradient centrifugation and cryopreserved in liquid nitrogen vapor phase. Analytical flow cytometry was used to check the purity and quantity of each magnetically sorted T cell population. From each sorted fraction, genomic DNA was isolated and quantified by UV absorbance on a Nanodrop 2000c. Notes on this clone: Which antigen it targets is not known. The record has no base qualities; no much larger clone is one base away.

The germline V gene (reference sequence) specifies SEHNR as CDR1 and FQNEAQ as CDR2. From cysteine to phenylalanine, the CDR3 is 16 amino acids long. Only the CDR3 DNA stays, 48 bases, in frame from base 1. V is pared back by 1 base and J by 5 bases, with 17 bases lying between the germline termini. Using the deep immunoSEQ assay, TCR CDR3 regions were amplified from genomic DNA by multiplex PCR. Extracted genomic DNA from each cell subset was distributed evenly across all wells of several immunoSEQ 96-well plates, and each plate was treated as a replicate. For sorted subsets, each replicate PCR was loaded with 200 ng genomic DNA, equivalent to some 27,000 T cell genomes. Purified libraries were measured with a Qubit 3.0 fluorometer, size-checked on a Bioanalyzer 2100, and measured again with the KAPA Library Quantification kit. Each immunoSEQ 96-well plate was sequenced on its own single-read 150-cycle Illumina NextSeq 550 flow cell. The original methods were these. Because only junctional sequences without quality scores were contained in the immunoSEQ output, filtering matching that applied to full-length reads could not be performed. To assign V/J genes and CDR3, sequences were annotated against IMGT germline references using PyIR, a Python wrapper for IgBLAST v1.9. Reads with weak V/J assignments (E-value above 1e-6), missing CDR3, stop codons, out-of-frame junctions, or ambiguous translated residues were removed. V3J clonotypes were defined as sequences sharing an identical inferred V gene, J gene, and CDR3 amino acid sequence. The percentage overlap between two repertoires was calculated by dividing the number of shared unique clonotypes by the size of the smaller repertoire. Richness of each repertoire was evaluated using RTK rarefaction, the Chao1 estimator, and Recon v2.1 estimates of unobserved clonotypes. Generation probabilities were computed with OLGA for all TCRbeta clonotypes obtained by the gDNA method from a handful of donors. TCRdb retrieved this table from immuneACCESS and kept in-frame rearrangements only. Not all clones are present; in checked studies, unresolved V genes account for under half, and no reason is known for the remainder. V and J calls and clone size are as listed in that table; D and trimming were resolved from the DNA. The sample table contains hundreds of thousands of clones; only one count was recorded for nearly 95% of them. The biggest ten clones account for nearly 25% of the sample.

The origin of this receptor is a man aged 25 to 40 in good health. The chain links TRBV7-9 with TRBJ1-1, and the D gene may be TRBD1, 5 bases matching. Sample: naive CD8+ T cells sorted from blood. In light of the paper, this sample's cell subset or site label describes: CD45RA+CCR7+. The CDR3 reads as follows: CASSLVGLGVRTEAFF. The DNA sequence reads TGTGCCAGCAGCTTAGTCGGTTTAGGGGTTCGGACTGAAGCTTTCTTT.